This T cell receptor beta chain came from a study of T cells after posttransplantation cyclophosphamide. Some clones are missing from TCRdb's copy, which holds only in-frame ones; the method was immunoSEQ multiplex PCR. The sample presents tens of thousands of clones, none singletons. This clone was observed at least ten times. The related graft donor's blood sample was taken on the day of bone marrow donation. Trimming took off 6 bases at V and 3 bases at J, with 14 bases between the two ends. The V gene's germline CDR1 is LNHDA and CDR2 SQIVND (reference sequence). This CDR3 region has 15 residues. The sequencing input was PBMCs. The chain recombines TRBV19 with TRBJ1-4; tentative D call: TRBD1 (5 bases). This receptor was taken from a woman aged 50 to 60 in good health and a related stem cell transplant donor. The CDR3 DNA reads as TGTGCCAGTAGGGGTTTGGACACGGCTAATGAAAAACTGTTTTTT. It codes for CASRGLDTANEKLFF.